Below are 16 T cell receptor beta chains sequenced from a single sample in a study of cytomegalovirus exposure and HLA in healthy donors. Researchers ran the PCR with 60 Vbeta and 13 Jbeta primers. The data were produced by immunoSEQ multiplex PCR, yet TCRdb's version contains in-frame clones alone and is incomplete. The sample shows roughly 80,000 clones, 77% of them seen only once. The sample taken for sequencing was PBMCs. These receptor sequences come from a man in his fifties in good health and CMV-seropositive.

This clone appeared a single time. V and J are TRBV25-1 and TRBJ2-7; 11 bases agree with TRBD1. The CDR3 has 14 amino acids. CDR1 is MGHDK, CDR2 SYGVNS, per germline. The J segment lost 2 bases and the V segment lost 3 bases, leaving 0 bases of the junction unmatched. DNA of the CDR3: TGTGCCAGCAGTGAGGGACAGGGGGCCTACGAGCAGTACTTC. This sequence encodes CASSEGQGAYEQYF.

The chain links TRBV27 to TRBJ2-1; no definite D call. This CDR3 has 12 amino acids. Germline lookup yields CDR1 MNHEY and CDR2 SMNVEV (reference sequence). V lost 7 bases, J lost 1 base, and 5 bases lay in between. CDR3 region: CASTSSYNEQFF. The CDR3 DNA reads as TGTGCCAGCACCTCTTCCTACAATGAGCAGTTCTTC.

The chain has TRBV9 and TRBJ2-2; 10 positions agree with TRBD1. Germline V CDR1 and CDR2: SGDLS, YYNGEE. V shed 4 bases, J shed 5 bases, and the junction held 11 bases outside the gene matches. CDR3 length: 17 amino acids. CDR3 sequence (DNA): TGTGCCAGCAGCTATCGAGGGGGGACAGGGGAAACCGGGGAGCTGTTTTTT. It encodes CASSYRGGTGETGELFF. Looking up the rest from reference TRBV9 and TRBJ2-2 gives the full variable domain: DSGVTQTPKHLITATGQRVTLRCSPRSGDLSVYWYQQSLDQGLQFLIQYYNGEERAKGNILERFSAQQFPDLHSELNLSSLELGDSALYFCASSYRGGTGETGELFFGEGSRLTVL.

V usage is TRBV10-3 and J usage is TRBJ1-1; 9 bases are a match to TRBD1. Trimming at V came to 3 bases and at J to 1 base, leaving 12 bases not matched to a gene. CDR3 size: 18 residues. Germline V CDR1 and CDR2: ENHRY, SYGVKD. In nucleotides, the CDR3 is TGTGCCATCAGTGATCCAGTGCGGACAGGGGTCTGGAACACTGAAGCTTTCTTT. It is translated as CAISDPVRTGVWNTEAFF.

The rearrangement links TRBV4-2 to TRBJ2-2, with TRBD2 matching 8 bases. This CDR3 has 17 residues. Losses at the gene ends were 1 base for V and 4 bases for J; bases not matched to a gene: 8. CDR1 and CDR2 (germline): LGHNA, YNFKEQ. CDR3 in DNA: TGTGCCAGCAGCCAAGGGAAGACGGGAGGGTTCACCGGGGAGCTGTTTTTT. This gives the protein CASSQGKTGGFTGELFF.

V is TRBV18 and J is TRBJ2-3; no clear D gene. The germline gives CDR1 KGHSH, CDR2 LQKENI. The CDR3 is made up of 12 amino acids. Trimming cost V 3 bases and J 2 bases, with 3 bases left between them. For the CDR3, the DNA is TGTGCCAGCTCACCCTTCACAGATACGCAGTATTTT. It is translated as CASSPFTDTQYF.

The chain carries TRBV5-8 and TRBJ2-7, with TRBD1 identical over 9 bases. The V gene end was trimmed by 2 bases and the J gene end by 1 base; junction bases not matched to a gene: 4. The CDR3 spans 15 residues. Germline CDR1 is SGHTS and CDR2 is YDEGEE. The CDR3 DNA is TGTGCCAGCAGCTTAGGACAGGGGATGTCCTACGAGCAGTACTTC. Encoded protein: CASSLGQGMSYEQYF.

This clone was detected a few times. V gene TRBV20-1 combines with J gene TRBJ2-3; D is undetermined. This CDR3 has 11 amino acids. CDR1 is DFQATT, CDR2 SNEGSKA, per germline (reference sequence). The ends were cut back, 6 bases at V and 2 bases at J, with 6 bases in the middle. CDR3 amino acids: CSALFTDTQYF. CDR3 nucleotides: TGCAGTGCCCTGTTCACAGATACGCAGTATTTT.

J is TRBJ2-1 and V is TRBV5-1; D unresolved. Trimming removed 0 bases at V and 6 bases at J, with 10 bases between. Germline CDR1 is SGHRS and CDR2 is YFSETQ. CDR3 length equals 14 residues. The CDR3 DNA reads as TGCGCCAGCAGCTTGGGGGCAGCCTCCAATGAGCAGTTCTTC. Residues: CASSLGAASNEQFF.

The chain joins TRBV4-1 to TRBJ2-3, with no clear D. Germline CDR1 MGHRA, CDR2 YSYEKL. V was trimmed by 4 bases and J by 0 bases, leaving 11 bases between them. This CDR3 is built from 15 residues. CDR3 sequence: CASSLEASSTDTQYF. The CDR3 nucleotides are TGCGCCAGCAGCCTAGAAGCATCTAGCACAGATACGCAGTATTTT.

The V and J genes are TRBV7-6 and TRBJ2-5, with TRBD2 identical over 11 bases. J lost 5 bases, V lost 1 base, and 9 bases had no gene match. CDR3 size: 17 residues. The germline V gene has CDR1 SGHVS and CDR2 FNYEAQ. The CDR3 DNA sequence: TGTGCCAGCAGCTTAGGGTTACTAGCGGGAGTGGTTGAGACCCAGTACTTC. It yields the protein CASSLGLLAGVVETQYF.

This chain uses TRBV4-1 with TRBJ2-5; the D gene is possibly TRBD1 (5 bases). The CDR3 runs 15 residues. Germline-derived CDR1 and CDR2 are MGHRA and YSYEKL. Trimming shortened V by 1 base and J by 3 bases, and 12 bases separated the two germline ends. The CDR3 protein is CASSQGLQGKETQYF. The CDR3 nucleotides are TGCGCCAGCAGCCAAGGGTTGCAGGGAAAAGAGACCCAGTACTTC.

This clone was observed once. The chain's CDR3 is CASSLPAGTGDSGANVLTF. CDR3 sequence (DNA): TGTGCCAGCAGCTTGCCCGCCGGGACAGGCGACTCTGGGGCCAACGTCCTGACTTTC. The V and J genes are TRBV5-4 and TRBJ2-6; TRBD1 agrees at 8 bases. CDR3 length: 19 residues. V lost 1 base and J lost 0; bases outside the gene matches: 9. Germline V gene sequence: CDR1 SGHNT, CDR2 YYREEE (reference sequence).

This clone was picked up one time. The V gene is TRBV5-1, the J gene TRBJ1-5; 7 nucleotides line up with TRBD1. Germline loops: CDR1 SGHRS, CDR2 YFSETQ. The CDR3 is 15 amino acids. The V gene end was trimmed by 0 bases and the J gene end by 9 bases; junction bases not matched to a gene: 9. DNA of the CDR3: TGCGCCAGCAGCTTGGACGGGACAGCCGATCCGCCCCAGCATTTT. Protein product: CASSLDGTADPPQHF.

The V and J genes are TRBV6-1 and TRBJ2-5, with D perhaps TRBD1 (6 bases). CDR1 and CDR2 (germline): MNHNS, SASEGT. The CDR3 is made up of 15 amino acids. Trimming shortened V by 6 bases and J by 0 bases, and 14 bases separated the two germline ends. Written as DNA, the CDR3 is TGTGCCAGCAGCACAGGACAGAGGTACCAAGAGACCCAGTACTTC. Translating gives CASSTGQRYQETQYF.

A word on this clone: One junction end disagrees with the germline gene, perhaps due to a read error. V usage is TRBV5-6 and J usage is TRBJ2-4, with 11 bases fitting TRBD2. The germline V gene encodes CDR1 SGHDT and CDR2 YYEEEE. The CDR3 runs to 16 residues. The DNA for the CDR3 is TGTGCCAGCAGGATTAGCGGGAGGGCCGTGGGGAACAGTCAGTACTTC. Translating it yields CASRISGRAVGNSQYF.